This TCR beta chain is from a study of siplizumab effects on memory and regulatory T cells. Findings and limits, study-wide: Assignment to unstimulated subsets succeeded for only a minor fraction of the alloreactive clones. Roughly 75-97% of dividing CD4+ or CD8+ clones were without an attributable naive or memory phenotype. The diversity of naive T cells seemed greater than that of memory cells, and their alloresponse contribution seemed major. Proliferating Tregs' suppressive function in siplizumab cultures went unconfirmed.

Here immunoSEQ multiplex PCR was the method, and the copy in TCRdb shows in-frame clones only, minus some. The repertoire holds about 100,000 clones, about 94% seen once, with over 1% in the top ten. Notes on this clone: The antigen remains undetermined.

Trimming removed 5 bases at V and 3 bases at J, with 8 bases between. Germline-derived CDR1 and CDR2 are SGHTA and FQGNSA. This CDR3 contains 12 residues. The rearrangement links TRBV7-2 to TRBJ2-7, with D hard to call. The receptor was derived from a human donor in good health. Sequencing was carried out using non-Treg CD4+ T cells sorted from blood. The CDR3 reads CASSQLSYEQYF. CDR3 sequence (DNA): TGTGCCAGCAGCCAACTGAGCTACGAGCAGTACTTC.